This T cell receptor (beta chain) is from a study of Ad26.COV2.S vaccination and SARS-CoV-2 variants. Across the study: The vaccine Ad26.COV2.S was put into the muscle once, or twice with 56 days between.

Trimming cost V 3 bases and J 4 bases, with 10 bases left between them. The CDR3 is 14 amino acids. The germline V gene has CDR1 MGHRA and CDR2 YSYEKL. Treatment: 19 received Ad26.COV2.S at low or high dose, single or two shots; roughly 5 received placebo; per-sample allocation not given. The samples date from day 63 after the first vaccine or placebo injection. The study's findings and limits: Substantial response breadth was reportedly seen for spike-specific CD8+ and CD4+ T cells after vaccination. Higher spike-specific TCR breadth was found in vaccine recipients than in placebo recipients.

Concerning this clone: Its antigen is not known.

The data were produced by immunoSEQ multiplex PCR, yet TCRdb's version contains in-frame clones alone and is incomplete. The sample includes hundreds of thousands of clones, 80% to 90% of them seen just once. The TCR sequence derives from a person between 18 and 59 years old who received the Ad26.COV2.S COVID-19 vaccine or a placebo. The chain employs TRBV4-1 and TRBJ2-1; D is uncertain. The starting material was peripheral blood, obtained in a trial of Ad26.COV2.S vaccine versus placebo. The CDR3 loop is CASSHQVGYNEQFF. The CDR3 DNA follows: TGCGCCAGCAGCCATCAAGTAGGGTACAATGAGCAGTTCTTC.